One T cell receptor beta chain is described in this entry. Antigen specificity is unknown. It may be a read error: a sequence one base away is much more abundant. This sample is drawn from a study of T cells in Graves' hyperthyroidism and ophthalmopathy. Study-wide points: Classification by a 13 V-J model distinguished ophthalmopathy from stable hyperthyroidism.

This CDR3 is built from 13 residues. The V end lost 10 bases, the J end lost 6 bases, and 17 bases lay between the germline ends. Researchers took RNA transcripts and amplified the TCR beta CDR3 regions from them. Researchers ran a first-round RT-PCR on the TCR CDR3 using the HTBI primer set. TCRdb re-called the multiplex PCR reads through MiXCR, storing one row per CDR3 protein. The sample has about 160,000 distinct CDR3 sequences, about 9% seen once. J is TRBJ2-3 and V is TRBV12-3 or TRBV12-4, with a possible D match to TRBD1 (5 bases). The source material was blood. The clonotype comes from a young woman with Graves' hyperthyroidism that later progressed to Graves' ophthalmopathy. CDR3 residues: CANRLQMGDTQYF. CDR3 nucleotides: TGTGCCAACAGGCTCCAGATGGGGGATACGCAGTATTTT.